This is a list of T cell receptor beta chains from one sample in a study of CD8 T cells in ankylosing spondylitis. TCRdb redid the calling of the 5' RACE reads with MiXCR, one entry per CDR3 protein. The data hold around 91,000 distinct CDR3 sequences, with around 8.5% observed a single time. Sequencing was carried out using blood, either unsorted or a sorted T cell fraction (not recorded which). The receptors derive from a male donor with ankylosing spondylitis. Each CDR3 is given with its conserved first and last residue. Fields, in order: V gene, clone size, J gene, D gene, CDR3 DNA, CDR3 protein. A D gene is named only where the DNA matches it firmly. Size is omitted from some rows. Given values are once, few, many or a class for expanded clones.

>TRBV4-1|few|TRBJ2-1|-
TGCGCCAGCAGCCAAGACAGCTCCTACAATGAGCAGTTCTTC
CASSQDSSYNEQFF
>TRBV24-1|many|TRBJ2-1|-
TGTGCCACCAGTGATTCCACACGGAATGAGCAGTTCTTC
CATSDSTRNEQFF
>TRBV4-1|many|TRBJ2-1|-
TGCGCCACCGGGGGGGAGCGGGACAGCTCCTACAATGAGCAGTTCTTC
CATGGERDSSYNEQFF
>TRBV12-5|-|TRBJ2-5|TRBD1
TGTGCTAGTGGTTTGATAGACGCCGGGACAGGGGTAGAGACCCAGTACTTC
CASGLIDAGTGVETQYF
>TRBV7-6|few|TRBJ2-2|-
TGTGCCAGCAGCCTCCCCTCCGGGGGCACCGGGGAGCTGTTTTTT
CASSLPSGGTGELFF
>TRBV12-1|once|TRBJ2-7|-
TGTGCCAGCAGGGGGGTAGATTCTAGCTCCTACGAGCAGTACTTC
CASRGVDSSSYEQYF
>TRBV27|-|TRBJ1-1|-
TGTGCCAGCAGTTTTATGACCGGGACTGAAGCTTTCTTT
CASSFMTGTEAFF
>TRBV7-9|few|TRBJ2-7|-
TGTGCCAGCACCCCCGGGGCAGAGCAGTACTTC
CASTPGAEQYF
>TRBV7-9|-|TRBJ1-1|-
TGTGCCAGCAGCTTAGTAGGGAGTCGTGAAGCTTTCTTT
CASSLVGSREAFF
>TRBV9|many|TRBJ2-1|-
TGTGCCAGCAGCCCTTTCGGGGCAGCAAGTTCCTACAATGAGCAGTTCTTC
CASSPFGAASSYNEQFF
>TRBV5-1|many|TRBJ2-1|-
TGCGCCAGCAGCTTACCGGGTGACAATGAGCAGTTCTTC
CASSLPGDNEQFF
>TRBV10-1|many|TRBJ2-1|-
TGCGCCAGCAGTGAGCCCGGGGGACCCGATGAGCAGTTCTTC
CASSEPGGPDEQFF
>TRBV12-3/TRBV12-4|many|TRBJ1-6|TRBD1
TGTGCCAGCAGTTTAAGACAGGGCTTCAGTTCACCCCTCCACTTT
CASSLRQGFSSPLHF
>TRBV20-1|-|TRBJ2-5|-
TGCAGTGCTAGAGACCGTGAGTATGAAGAGACCCAGTACTTC
CSARDREYEETQYF